This T cell receptor (beta chain) was documented in a study of blood T cell repertoires in COVID-19. Overall study: Acute and convalescent COVID-19 specimens originated in the United States, Italy and Spain. PBMCs, B-cell-depleted T cells, or T cells provided the cDNA or gDNA that made up the material.

Recruits, aged roughly 18 to 90 years, lived in 24 US areas. Authors' processing steps: Amplification from reference gene primers served as the basis for estimated nucleated cell counts. Here immunoSEQ multiplex PCR was the method, and the copy in TCRdb shows in-frame clones only, minus some. That table furnishes V, J and clone size, whereas the DNA furnished D and trimming. Here the sample spans 210,000 or so clones, around 82% being singletons. With 3 bases removed from V and 2 bases from J, the gap between germline ends came to 8 bases. The germline CDR1 and CDR2 sequences are LNHDA and SQIVND (reference sequence). This CDR3 is 15 amino acids long.

The chain is built from TRBV19 and TRBJ2-6; no clear D. The sequence came from a woman aged 40 to 50 with acute COVID-19. The sample comprised PBMCs or T cells enriched from blood (not recorded which). CDR3 region: CASSISRAGANVLTF. The CDR3 nucleotides are TGTGCCAGTAGTATTAGCCGGGCTGGGGCCAACGTCCTGACTTTC.